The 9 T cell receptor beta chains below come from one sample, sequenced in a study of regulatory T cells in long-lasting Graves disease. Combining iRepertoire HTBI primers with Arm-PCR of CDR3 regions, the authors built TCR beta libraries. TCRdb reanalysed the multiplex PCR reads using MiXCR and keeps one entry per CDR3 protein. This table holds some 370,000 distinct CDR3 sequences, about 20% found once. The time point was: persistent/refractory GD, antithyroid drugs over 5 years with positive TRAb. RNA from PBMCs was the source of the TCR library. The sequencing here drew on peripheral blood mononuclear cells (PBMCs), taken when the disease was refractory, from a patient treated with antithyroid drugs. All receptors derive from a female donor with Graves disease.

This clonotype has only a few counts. CDR3 bases: TGCGCCAGCAGCTTACAGGCGACGAACACTGAAGCTTTCTTT. Protein product: CASSLQATNTEAFF. The rearrangement links TRBV5-1 to TRBJ1-1; D is perhaps TRBD1 (5 bases). V was shortened by 2 bases and J by 1 base, with 9 bases between the two germline ends. The CDR3 runs 14 residues. Germline-derived CDR1 and CDR2 are SGHRS and YFSETQ.

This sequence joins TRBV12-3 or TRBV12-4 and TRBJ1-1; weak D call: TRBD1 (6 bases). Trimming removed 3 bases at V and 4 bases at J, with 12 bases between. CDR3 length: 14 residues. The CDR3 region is CASSFSWGPTEAFF. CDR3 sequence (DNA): TGTGCCAGCAGTTTCTCGTGGGGGCCCACTGAAGCTTTCTTT.

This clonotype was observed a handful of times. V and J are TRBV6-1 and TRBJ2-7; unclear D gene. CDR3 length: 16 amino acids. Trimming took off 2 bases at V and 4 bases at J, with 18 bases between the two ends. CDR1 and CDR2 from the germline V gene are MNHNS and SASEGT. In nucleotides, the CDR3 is TGTGCCAGCAGTGAAAGTTTTTGGGTGGGCCAATACGAGCAGTACTTC. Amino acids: CASSESFWVGQYEQYF.

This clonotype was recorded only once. CDR3 protein: CASSSPLGGERETQYF. CDR3 coding DNA: TGTGCCAGCAGTTCTCCCCTAGGCGGGGAGCGAGAGACCCAGTACTTC. The chain joins TRBV28 to TRBJ2-5; D perhaps matches TRBD2 (6 bases). Between the trimmed V and J ends, which lost 4 bases and 4 bases, there was a span of 19 bases. The CDR3 runs to 16 residues. CDR1 is MDHEN, CDR2 SYDVKM, per germline.

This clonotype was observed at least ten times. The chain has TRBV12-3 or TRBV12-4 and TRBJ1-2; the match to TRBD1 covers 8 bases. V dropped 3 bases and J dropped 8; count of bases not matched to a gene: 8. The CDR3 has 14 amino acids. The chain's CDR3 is CASSFSSGGEGYTF. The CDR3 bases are TGTGCCAGCAGTTTCAGCTCAGGGGGCGAGGGCTACACCTTC.

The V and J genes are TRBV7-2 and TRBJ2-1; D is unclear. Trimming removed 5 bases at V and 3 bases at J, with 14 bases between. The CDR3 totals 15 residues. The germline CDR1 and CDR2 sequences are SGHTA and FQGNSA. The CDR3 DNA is TGTGCCAGCAGCCCCCGGCGAAGCGACTACAATGAGCAGTTCTTC. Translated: CASSPRRSDYNEQFF. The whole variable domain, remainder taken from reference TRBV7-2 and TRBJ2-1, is GAGVSQSPSNKVTEKGKDVELRCDPISGHTALYWYRQSLGQGLEFLIYFQGNSAPDKSGLPSDRFSAERTGGSVSTLTIQRTQQEDSAVYLCASSPRRSDYNEQFFGPGTRLTVL.

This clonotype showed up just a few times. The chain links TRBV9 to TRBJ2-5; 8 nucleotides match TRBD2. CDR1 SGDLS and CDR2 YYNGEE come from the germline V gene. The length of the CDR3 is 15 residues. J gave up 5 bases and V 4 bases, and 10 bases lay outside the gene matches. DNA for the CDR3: TGTGCCAGCAGCCCAGAGCCCCCGGGGGGGGAGACCCAGTACTTC. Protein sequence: CASSPEPPGGETQYF.

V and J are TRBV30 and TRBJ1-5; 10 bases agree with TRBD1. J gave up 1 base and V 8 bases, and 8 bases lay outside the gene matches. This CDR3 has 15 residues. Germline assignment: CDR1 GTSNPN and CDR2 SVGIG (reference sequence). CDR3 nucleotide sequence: TGTGCCGCAGGGACAGGGGCATTGAGCAATCAGCCCCAGCATTTT. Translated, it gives CAAGTGALSNQPQHF. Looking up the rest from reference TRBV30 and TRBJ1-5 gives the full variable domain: SQTIHQWPATLVQPVGSPLSLECTVEGTSNPNLYWYRQAAGRGLQLLFYSVGIGQISSEVPQNLSASRPQDRQFILSSKKLLLSDSGFYLCAAGTGALSNQPQHFGDGTRLSIL.

In DNA, the CDR3 is TGTGCCAGCAGCTTCACAGGGGGCAGGGCGGAGACCCAGTACTTC. This gives the protein CASSFTGGRAETQYF. The V and J genes are TRBV7-8 and TRBJ2-5; 9 bases fit TRBD1. This CDR3 region has 15 residues. Germline assignment: CDR1 SGHVS and CDR2 FQNEAQ. With V trimmed by 3 bases and J by 5 bases, 7 bases remained unmatched.